The source of this TCR beta chain is a study of cytomegalovirus exposure and HLA in healthy donors. At the level of the study: Both the 95 to 150 validation repertoires and the roughly 700 first-cohort repertoires used the same platform, as reported by a later analysis.

CDR3 length: 17 amino acids. Trimming cost V 2 bases and J 0 bases; bases outside gene matches: 6. General study results and limits: The dataset shows that most TCR sequences were rare, while some public TCRs occurred in many donors. Reportedly, cytomegalovirus status was diagnosed with high sensitivity and specificity.

The donors belonged to the roughly 110-subject validation cohort, separate from the roughly 710-subject first cohort. Produced via immunoSEQ multiplex PCR; TCRdb's table is partial and in-frame only. The profile shows 100,000 to 150,000 clones, roughly 89% of them singletons. This clone was seen a single time. As yet, its antigen is unknown. The V gene is TRBV6-7, the J gene TRBJ2-1; 8 bases map to TRBD1. TRBV6-7 carries the ORF label, with uncertain function. Material: PBMCs. The receptor's source is a young woman in good health and CMV-seronegative. The CDR3 is CASSYPGGKSSYNEQFF. The CDR3 bases are TGTGCCAGCAGTTACCCAGGGGGCAAGAGCTCCTACAATGAGCAGTTCTTC.